This T cell receptor beta chain was obtained from a study of blood T cell repertoires in COVID-19. Measured with immunoSEQ multiplex PCR; TCRdb has only the in-frame clones, and not every one. The repertoire includes roughly 150,000 clones, around 84% of them detected once, and around 20% sits in the top ten. The germline V gene encodes CDR1 LNHDA and CDR2 SQIVND (reference sequence). V lost 0 bases, J lost 1 base, and 6 bases lay in between. The CDR3 sequence is 14 residues long. The TCR was taken from a woman of 80 years or more with acute or convalescent COVID-19. The rearrangement joins TRBV19 to TRBJ1-2; D remains unclear. The sample taken for sequencing was peripheral blood. The CDR3 bases are TGTGCCAGTAGTATAGATAGCAGTAACTATGGCTACACCTTC. Its translation is CASSIDSSNYGYTF.